This T cell receptor (beta chain) was documented in a study of blood T cells in healthy people across ages. About the study: T cells yielded about one barcoded beta molecule per two cells through template switching.

Germline V lookup: CDR1 LGHDT, CDR2 YNNKEL (reference sequence). Trimming removed 0 bases from V and 0 bases from J, with 6 bases in between. This CDR3 region has 15 residues. Roughly 10 milliliters of peripheral blood were drawn from each donor. A second PCR, run for roughly 7 to 11 cycles, used a sample-barcoded 5' primer plus a J-beta primer mix. A single record per CDR3 protein comes from TCRdb applying MiXCR to the 5' RACE reads. The repertoire holds 550,000 to 750,000 distinct CDR3 sequences, with 20% to 25% as singletons. V is TRBV3-1 and J is TRBJ2-1; no firm D call. The origin of this receptor is a man aged 70 or older in good health. The sample comprised blood. CDR3 protein: CASSQDGLSYNEQFF. The CDR3, as DNA: TGTGCCAGCAGCCAAGACGGCCTCTCCTACAATGAGCAGTTCTTC.